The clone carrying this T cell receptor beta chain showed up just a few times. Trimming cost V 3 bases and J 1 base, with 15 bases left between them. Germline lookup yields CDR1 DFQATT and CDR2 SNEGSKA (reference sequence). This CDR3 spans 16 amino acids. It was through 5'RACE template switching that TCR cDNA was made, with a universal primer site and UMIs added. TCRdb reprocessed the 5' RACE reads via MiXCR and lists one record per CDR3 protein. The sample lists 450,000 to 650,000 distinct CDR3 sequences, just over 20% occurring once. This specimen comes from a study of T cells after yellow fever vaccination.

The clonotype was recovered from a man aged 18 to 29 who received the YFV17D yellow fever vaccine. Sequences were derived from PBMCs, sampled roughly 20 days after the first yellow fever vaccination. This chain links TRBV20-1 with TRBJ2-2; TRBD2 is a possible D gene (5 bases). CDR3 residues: CSARDPLRGNTGELFF. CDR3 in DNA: TGCAGTGCTAGGGACCCTCTCCGGGGGAACACCGGGGAGCTGTTTTTT.